These 13 T cell receptor beta chains originate from one sample sequenced in a study of T cells in Graves' hyperthyroidism and ophthalmopathy. Template material for amplifying TCR beta CDR3 regions consisted of RNA transcripts. Researchers ran a first-round RT-PCR on the TCR CDR3 using the HTBI primer set. TCRdb called the multiplex PCR reads again in MiXCR, with one record for every CDR3 protein. The data contain about 300,000 distinct CDR3 sequences, roughly a fifth of them singletons. The sequencing input was blood. These TCRs come from a man aged 50-60 years with Graves' ophthalmopathy.

J is TRBJ1-5 and V is TRBV7-9; possibly TRBD1 for D (6 bases). Trimming took 5 bases from V and 9 from J, leaving 20 bases between them. This CDR3 has 15 amino acids. The germline CDR1 and CDR2 sequences are SEHNR and FQNEAQ (reference sequence). In DNA, the CDR3 is TGTGCCAGCAGCGCAACCGGGACACCGGTCATGCCCCAGCATTTT. This encodes CASSATGTPVMPQHF. Full variable domain (rest looked up from reference TRBV7-9 and TRBJ1-5): DTGVSQNPRHKITKRGQNVTFRCDPISEHNRLYWYRQTLGQGPEFLTYFQNEAQLEKSRLLSDRFSAERPKGSFSTLEIQRTEQGDSAMYLCASSATGTPVMPQHFGDGTRLSIL.

This clonotype has a count of ten or more. This chain joins TRBV12-3 or TRBV12-4 and TRBJ2-7; 9 positions match TRBD2. V was clipped by 2 bases and J by 6 bases; unmatched bases: 8. The CDR3 contains 15 residues. Here the CDR3 reads CASSLSISGSGEQYF. The CDR3 region has the DNA TGTGCCAGCAGTTTATCGATTAGCGGGAGCGGCGAGCAGTACTTC.

This clonotype has ten or more counts. The chain links TRBV5-1 to TRBJ2-1; 11 positions agree with TRBD2. Germline CDR1 SGHRS, CDR2 YFSETQ. The CDR3 totals 16 residues. V trimming: 3 bases; J trimming: 8 bases; junction bases outside the gene matches: 10. In DNA, the CDR3 is TGCGCCAGCAGCTCCCGGACTAGCGGGCGGGGCGATGAGCAGTTCTTC. Encoded protein: CASSSRTSGRGDEQFF.

This clonotype was observed at least ten times. The chain links TRBV18 to TRBJ2-3, with D perhaps TRBD1 (6 bases). V lost 3 bases to trimming and J lost 0 bases, with 10 bases between them. The germline V gene encodes CDR1 KGHSH and CDR2 LQKENI. The CDR3 spans 15 residues. CDR3: CASSPGTPSTDTQYF. The CDR3 DNA follows: TGTGCCAGCTCACCCGGGACACCTAGCACAGATACGCAGTATTTT.

This clonotype showed up just a few times. The J gene is TRBJ2-1, the V gene TRBV27; D possibly uses TRBD1 or TRBD2 (6 bases each). CDR1 and CDR2 (germline): MNHEY, SMNVEV (reference sequence). The CDR3 covers 15 residues. Trimming removed 2 bases from V and 3 bases from J, with 11 bases in between. CDR3 amino acids: CASSLGGPDYNEQFF. The CDR3 bases are TGTGCCAGCAGTTTAGGGGGGCCCGACTACAATGAGCAGTTCTTC.

The chain employs TRBV5-1 and TRBJ2-7, with TRBD2 identical over 9 bases. From germline, CDR1 is SGHRS and CDR2 YFSETQ. V lost 0 bases and J lost 0; bases outside the gene matches: 13. The CDR3 has 19 residues. CDR3 nucleotides: TGCGCCAGCAGCTTGGCCAAAAAGAGCCTAGCGGGACCCTCCTACGAGCAGTACTTC. It translates to CASSLAKKSLAGPSYEQYF. Supplemented by reference TRBV5-1 and TRBJ2-7, the full variable domain reads KAGVTQTPRYLIKTRGQQVTLSCSPISGHRSVSWYQQTPGQGLQFLFEYFSETQRNKGNFPGRFSGRQFSNSRSEMNVSTLELGDSALYLCASSLAKKSLAGPSYEQYFGPGTRLTVT.

This clonotype has just a few counts. The chain has TRBV28 and TRBJ1-6; TRBD1 might be the D (6 bases). V gave up 3 bases and J gave up 9 bases, with 12 bases separating them. Germline values: CDR1 MDHEN, CDR2 SYDVKM. The CDR3 loop spans 14 amino acids. The CDR3: CASSFQGGGSPLHF. The CDR3 region has the DNA TGTGCCAGCAGTTTTCAGGGAGGGGGTTCACCCCTCCACTTT.

This clonotype occurred many times. V usage is TRBV20-1 and J usage is TRBJ2-3; 7 nucleotides match TRBD2. The CDR3 is 17 residues long. V was pared by 0 bases and J by 3 bases, with 12 bases of the junction left unmatched. Looked up from germline, CDR1 is DFQATT and CDR2 is SNEGSKA (reference sequence). The CDR3 DNA follows: TGCAGTGCTAGAGACTCCTCTAGCGGTGGGAATACAGATACGCAGTATTTT. Amino acid sequence: CSARDSSSGGNTDTQYF.

The chain carries TRBV28 and TRBJ2-7; TRBD2 is a possible D gene (6 bases). The length of the CDR3 is 15 residues. Germline values: CDR1 MDHEN, CDR2 SYDVKM. Trimming removed 6 bases from V and 3 bases from J, with 18 bases in between. In DNA, the CDR3 is TGTGCCAGCAGGGCGACCGGAGGGTCGGGCTACGAGCAGTACTTC. Residues: CASRATGGSGYEQYF.

In its sample, this clonotype was seen many times. The rearrangement links TRBV7-8 to TRBJ2-2; TRBD1 or TRBD2 may be the D gene (5 bases each). There are 16 residues in the CDR3. Deletions cut 7 bases from V and 3 bases from J, with 18 bases between. Germline V lookup: CDR1 SGHVS, CDR2 FQNEAQ. The CDR3 sequence is CASTPRGPSDTGELFF. The DNA for the CDR3 is TGTGCCAGCACACCGAGGGGCCCCTCGGACACCGGGGAGCTGTTTTTT.

The chain couples TRBV6-1 to TRBJ2-1; 10 nucleotides agree with TRBD2. Germline V gene sequence: CDR1 MNHNS, CDR2 SASEGT. The CDR3 totals 19 residues. The V gene end was trimmed by 5 bases and the J gene end by 4 bases; junction bases not matched to a gene: 17. CDR3: CASSNAPGASGRGYNEQFF. In nucleotides, the CDR3 is TGTGCCAGCAGTAACGCCCCGGGTGCTAGCGGGAGAGGGTACAATGAGCAGTTCTTC.

The chain uses TRBV6-4 and TRBJ2-1; 9 nucleotides agree with TRBD2. The V gene's germline CDR1 is MRHNA and CDR2 SNTAGT. Unmatched junction bases numbered 10, after V lost 2 bases and J lost 5 bases. The length of the CDR3 is 17 residues. CDR3 sequence: CASSDGIAGEGNNEQFF. The DNA of the CDR3 is TGTGCCAGCAGTGACGGCATAGCGGGAGAGGGTAACAATGAGCAGTTCTTC.

This clonotype was counted between two and nine times. The chain employs TRBV28 and TRBJ2-3; 7 bases fit TRBD1. J lost 0 bases, V lost 2 bases, and 2 bases had no gene match. The CDR3 length is 15 residues. The germline V gene encodes CDR1 MDHEN and CDR2 SYDVKM. The CDR3 bases are TGTGCCAGCAGTTTAACAGGGGACAGCACAGATACGCAGTATTTT. It translates to CASSLTGDSTDTQYF.